One sample yielded the 10 T cell receptor beta chains listed below, sequenced in a study of human T cells and chemical hapten exposure (dated by TCRdb to the early 2020s). This specimen's time point label, interpreted: patch test 1, 2 weeks after DPC sensitization. This specimen's treatment or condition label, per the study, means: therapeutic diphenylcyclopropenone sensitization with weekly scalp DPC. The library was generated by RACE. TCRdb names NextSeq 500 as the instrument used. TCRdb reanalyzed the raw reads on its own, using fastp at Q25 for trimming and MiXCR for clone calling, and kept in-frame beta chains. All rows with the same CDR3 protein become a single entry with the most common DNA and genes. The table for this sample lists 150,000 to 200,000 distinct CDR3 sequences; 20% to 25% of them were counted only once. The ten largest clones add up to 6.7% of the sample. The sequencing used whole blood, collected in connection with sensitization to the hapten diphenylcyclopropenone (DPC). All receptors derive from a woman between 45 and 60 years old with alopecia areata. Some clones in this sample may be carry-over from other donors' samples.

This clonotype was detected only a few times. CDR3 loop: CASTPHRGGDTEAFF. CDR3 coding DNA: TGTGCCAGCACTCCACACAGGGGAGGGGACACTGAAGCTTTCTTT. The chain joins TRBV6-5 to TRBJ1-1, with 7 bases fitting TRBD1. V shed 7 bases and J 3 bases; nucleotides not matched to a gene: 11. Germline CDR1 is MNHEY and CDR2 is SVGAGI. The CDR3 contains 15 residues.

In DNA, the CDR3 is TGCAGCGTTAAAGGGTCCGGGGAGACCCAGTACTTC. This gives the protein CSVKGSGETQYF. This chain uses TRBV29-1 with TRBJ2-5; no reliable D call. The germline V gene encodes CDR1 SQVTM and CDR2 ANQGSEA. This CDR3 is built from 12 residues. The ends were cut back, 5 bases at V and 5 bases at J, with 12 bases in the middle. Complete variable domain (other parts from reference TRBV29-1 and TRBJ2-5): SAVISQKPSRDICQRGTSLTIQCQVDSQVTMMFWYRQQPGQSLTLIATANQGSEATYESGFVIDKFPISRPNLTFSTLTVSNMSPEDSSIYLCSVKGSGETQYFGPGTRLLVL.

V and J are TRBV2 and TRBJ1-1; D unresolved. CDR1 is SNHLY and CDR2 is FYNNEI in the germline V gene. The CDR3 has 12 residues. Trimming stripped 5 bases from V and 3 bases from J, with 7 bases between. CDR3 sequence reads: CASSNGDTEAFF. Written as DNA, the CDR3 is TGTGCCAGCAGTAACGGTGACACTGAAGCTTTCTTT. Full variable domain (remainder filled in from reference TRBV2 and TRBJ1-1): EPEVTQTPSHQVTQMGQEVILRCVPISNHLYFYWYRQILGQKVEFLVSFYNNEISEKSEIFDDQFSVERPDGSNFTLKIRSTKLEDSAMYFCASSNGDTEAFFGQGTRLTVV.

There are many counts of this clonotype. The J gene is TRBJ2-1, the V gene TRBV5-1; D might be TRBD2 (6 bases). Germline V lookup: CDR1 SGHRS, CDR2 YFSETQ. The V gene lost 5 bases and the J gene lost 9 bases, with 18 bases spanning the gap. There are 14 residues in the CDR3. The CDR3 nucleotides are TGCGCCAGCAGGACGCAACCGGGAGCCAGTGAGCAGTTCTTC. This translates into CASRTQPGASEQFF.

V is TRBV7-8 and J is TRBJ2-3; D is ambiguous. The CDR3 consists of 12 residues. Germline CDR1 reads SGHVS; CDR2 reads FQNEAQ. V lost 6 bases and J 6 bases, leaving 10 bases between the germline ends. The CDR3, as DNA: TGTGCCAGCAGTCCCAGTTGGGATACGCAGTATTTT. Translated, it gives CASSPSWDTQYF.

The V gene is TRBV18, the J gene TRBJ1-1; D may be TRBD1 (5 bases). V shed 3 bases and J shed 1 base, with 12 bases lying between them. This CDR3 is 15 amino acids long. The germline CDR1 and CDR2 sequences are KGHSH and LQKENI. The CDR3 here is CASSPLGHWNTEAFF. The CDR3 nucleotides are TGTGCCAGCTCACCTCTTGGACATTGGAACACTGAAGCTTTCTTT.

The gene calls are TRBV3-1 and TRBJ2-7; D uncertain. Germline V CDR1 and CDR2: LGHDT, YNNKEL (reference sequence). Trimming took 0 bases from V and 1 from J, leaving 10 bases between them. The CDR3 has 15 residues. CDR3 residues: CASSQDPIASYEQYF. CDR3 sequence (DNA): TGTGCCAGCAGCCAAGATCCAATAGCTTCCTACGAGCAGTACTTC.

This clonotype was seen ten or more times. Here the CDR3 reads CATSRDYNNEQFF. Here the CDR3 DNA reads TGTGCCACCAGCAGAGATTATAACAATGAGCAGTTCTTC. The chain uses TRBV15 and TRBJ2-1; D is uncertain. CDR1 and CDR2 from the germline V gene are LNHNV and YYDKDF (reference sequence). CDR3 length: 13 residues. V was clipped by 0 bases and J by 5 bases, with 5 bases between them.

The chain employs TRBV5-1 and TRBJ1-1, with TRBD1 matching over 9 bases. V shed 4 bases, J shed 1 base, and the junction held 5 bases outside the gene matches. This CDR3 has 15 amino acids. CDR1 and CDR2 from the germline V gene are SGHRS and YFSETQ. The CDR3 region has the DNA TGCGCCAGCAGCGCAGACAGGGGGTGGAACACTGAAGCTTTCTTT. It codes for CASSADRGWNTEAFF. Combining the CDR3 with reference TRBV5-1 and TRBJ1-1 gives the whole variable domain KAGVTQTPRYLIKTRGQQVTLSCSPISGHRSVSWYQQTPGQGLQFLFEYFSETQRNKGNFPGRFSGRQFSNSRSEMNVSTLELGDSALYLCASSADRGWNTEAFFGQGTRLTVV.

This clonotype has a handful of counts. The V gene is TRBV15, the J gene TRBJ1-6; D perhaps matches TRBD1 (6 bases). V gave up 0 bases and J gave up 7 bases, with 10 bases separating them. The CDR3 consists of 15 residues. Germline-derived CDR1 and CDR2 are LNHNV and YYDKDF (reference sequence). The CDR3 region has the DNA TGTGCCACCAGCAGAGACAATGACAGGAATTCACCCCTCCACTTT. Translated: CATSRDNDRNSPLHF.